This passage covers 8 T cell receptor beta chains from one sample sequenced in a study of T cell clonotyping in hematopoietic cell transplantation. Clones were sequenced by immunoSEQ multiplex PCR, and TCRdb holds only the in-frame ones, with some missing. The top ten clones hold under 6% of a sample with thousands of clones, less than 95% of them seen once. Source material: peripheral blood mononuclear cells. These receptors all stem from a man between 35 and 55 years old in good health. Some clones in this sample may be carry-over from other donors' samples.

The CDR3 loop is CSVEERQARSTDTQYF. DNA for the CDR3: TGCAGCGTTGAGGAGCGGCAGGCGAGGAGCACAGATACGCAGTATTTT. The chain links TRBV29-1 to TRBJ2-3; a weak D match, TRBD2 (5 bases). Between the trimmed V and J ends, which lost 3 bases and 0 bases, there was a span of 16 bases. This CDR3 is 16 amino acids long. CDR1 and CDR2 from the germline V gene are SQVTM and ANQGSEA.

In regard to this clone: Other DNA sequences in this sample translate to the same CDR3. The chain combines TRBV6-5 with TRBJ1-1; D perhaps matches TRBD1 (6 bases). The germline gives CDR1 MNHEY, CDR2 SVGAGI. CDR3 length equals 16 residues. Trimming removed 0 bases from V and 8 bases from J, with 19 bases in between. The CDR3 protein is CASSYSITTGTGEAFF. The CDR3, as DNA: TGTGCCAGCAGTTACTCGATCACAACAGGGACCGGAGAAGCTTTCTTT.

The chain employs TRBV2 and TRBJ2-7, with no clear D. V gave up 1 base and J gave up 1 base, with 11 bases separating them. CDR1 and CDR2 from the germline V gene are SNHLY and FYNNEI. This CDR3 region has 15 residues. Here the CDR3 reads CASSEGVSRSYEQYF. The CDR3 DNA reads as TGTGCCAGCAGTGAAGGGGTGAGCCGATCCTACGAGCAGTACTTC.

By proportion, this clone is large. This chain joins TRBV6-4 and TRBJ2-2, with TRBD1 as a possible D gene (5 bases). The CDR3 totals 14 residues. Trimming cost V 5 bases and J 0 bases, with 7 bases left between them. CDR1 and CDR2 (germline): MRHNA, SNTAGT. CDR3 amino acids: CASSTGSNTGELFF. In DNA, the CDR3 is TGTGCCAGCAGTACAGGTTCGAACACCGGGGAGCTGTTTTTT.

The chain combines TRBV5-5 with TRBJ2-7, with D hard to call. Per the germline V gene, CDR1 is SGHKS and CDR2 is YYEKEE (reference sequence). V lost 3 bases and J 3 bases, leaving 10 bases between the germline ends. CDR3 length equals 13 residues. This CDR3 is CASSSAWGYEQYF. DNA of the CDR3: TGTGCCAGCAGCTCCGCGTGGGGCTACGAGCAGTACTTC.

This sequence joins TRBV5-1 and TRBJ1-4; 11 nucleotides match TRBD1. CDR1 is SGHRS and CDR2 is YFSETQ in the germline V gene. CDR3 size: 15 residues. V was pared by 3 bases and J by 7 bases, with 5 bases of the junction left unmatched. The CDR3 protein is CASSYSGTGGEKLFF. DNA of the CDR3: TGCGCCAGCAGCTACTCCGGGACAGGGGGTGAAAAACTGTTTTTT.

This clone is a singleton in its sample. This sequence joins TRBV7-2 and TRBJ2-3; D is undetermined. Germline CDR1 is SGHTA and CDR2 is FQGNSA. The CDR3 has 14 residues. V was trimmed by 5 bases and J by 2 bases, leaving 11 bases between them. The CDR3 coding sequence is TGTGCCAGCAGCGTCGCGGCACACACAGATACGCAGTATTTT. Translated, it gives CASSVAAHTDTQYF.

Only one count was recorded for this clone. The J gene is TRBJ2-3, the V gene TRBV13; no reliable D call. Trimming left V 3 bases short and J 3 bases short, with 16 bases between. The length of the CDR3 is 16 residues. Germline V gene lookup returns CDR1 PRHDT and CDR2 FYEKMQ (reference sequence). CDR3 nucleotides: TGTGCCAGCAGCTTCTGGACCGGAATAAGGACAGATACGCAGTATTTT. This sequence encodes CASSFWTGIRTDTQYF.